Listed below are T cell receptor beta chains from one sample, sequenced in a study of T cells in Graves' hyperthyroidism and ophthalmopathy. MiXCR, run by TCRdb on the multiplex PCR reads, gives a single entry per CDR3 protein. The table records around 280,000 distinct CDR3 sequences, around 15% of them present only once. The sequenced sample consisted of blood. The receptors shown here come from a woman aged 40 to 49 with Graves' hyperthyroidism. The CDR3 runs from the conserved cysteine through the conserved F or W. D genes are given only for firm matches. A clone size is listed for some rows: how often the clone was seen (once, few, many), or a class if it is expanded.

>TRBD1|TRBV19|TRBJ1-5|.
CASSIEGQGGQPQHF
TGTGCCAGTAGTATAGAGGGACAGGGGGGTCAGCCCCAGCATTTT
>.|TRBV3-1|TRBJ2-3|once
CVSSPIGTDTQYF
TGTGTCAGCAGCCCAATAGGAACAGATACGCAGTATTTT
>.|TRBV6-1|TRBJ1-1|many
CASTTSGGRSEAFF
TGTGCCAGCACCACCTCGGGGGGGCGGTCTGAAGCTTTCTTT
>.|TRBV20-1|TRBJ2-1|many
CSATGGASYNEQFF
TGCAGTGCTACTGGGGGCGCTTCCTACAATGAGCAGTTCTTC
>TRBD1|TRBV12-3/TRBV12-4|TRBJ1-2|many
CASSRTGYGYTF
TGTGCCAGCAGCCGGACAGGGTATGGCTACACCTTC
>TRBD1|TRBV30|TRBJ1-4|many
CAWSEDRVGEKLFF
TGTGCCTGGAGTGAAGACAGGGTCGGTGAAAAACTGTTTTTT
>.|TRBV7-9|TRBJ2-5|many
CASSSPWVFETQYF
TGTGCCAGCAGCTCCCCTTGGGTCTTCGAGACCCAGTACTTC
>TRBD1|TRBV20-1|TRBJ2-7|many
CSARDTRQGPYEQYF
TGCAGTGCTAGAGATACCCGACAGGGGCCCTACGAGCAGTACTTC
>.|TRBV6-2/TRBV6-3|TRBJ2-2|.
CASGRGTGELFF
TGTGCCAGCGGCAGGGGAACCGGGGAGCTGTTTTTT
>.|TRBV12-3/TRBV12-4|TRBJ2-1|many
CASSPGPQRQFF
TGTGCCAGCAGTCCGGGGCCCCAGAGGCAGTTCTTC
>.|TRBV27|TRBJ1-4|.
CASSLGGIDEKLFF
TGTGCCAGCAGTTTGGGGGGGATAGACGAAAAACTGTTTTTT
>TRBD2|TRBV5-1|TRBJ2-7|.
CASSLTSGLAGGPGRYEQYF
TGCGCCAGCAGCCTGACGTCCGGACTAGCGGGAGGGCCAGGTCGGTACGAGCAGTACTTC
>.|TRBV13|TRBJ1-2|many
CASSSAGDYGYTF
TGTGCCAGCAGCTCAGCGGGGGACTATGGCTACACCTTC
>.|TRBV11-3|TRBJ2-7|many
CASSPYRDVTYEQYF
TGTGCCAGCAGCCCGTACCGGGACGTAACCTACGAGCAGTACTTC
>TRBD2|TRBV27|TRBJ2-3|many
CASSFSRERPDTQYF
TGTGCCAGCAGTTTTTCGCGGGAGAGGCCAGATACGCAGTATTTT
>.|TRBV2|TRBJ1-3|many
CASSEGRISGNTIYF
TGTGCCAGCAGTGAAGGGAGAATCTCTGGAAACACCATATATTTT
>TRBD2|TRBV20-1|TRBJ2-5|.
CSAREASGTQETQYF
TGCAGTGCTAGAGAGGCTAGCGGGACTCAAGAGACCCAGTACTTC
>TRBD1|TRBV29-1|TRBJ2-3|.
CSGGGTGGATDTQYF
TGCAGCGGCGGGGGGACAGGGGGTGCCACAGATACGCAGTATTTT
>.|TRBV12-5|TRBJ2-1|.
CASGQQGMYNEQFF
TGTGCTAGTGGGCAACAGGGAATGTACAATGAGCAGTTCTTC
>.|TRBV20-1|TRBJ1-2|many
CSSQTGLYGYTF
TGCAGTTCGCAAACAGGGCTCTATGGCTACACCTTC
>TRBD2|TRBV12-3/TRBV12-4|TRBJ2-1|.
CASSLSLAGEQFF
TGTGCCAGCAGTTTATCACTAGCGGGTGAGCAGTTCTTC
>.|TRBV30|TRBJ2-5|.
CAWKGPTGAIQETQYF
TGTGCCTGGAAGGGTCCCACGGGGGCTATACAAGAGACCCAGTACTTC
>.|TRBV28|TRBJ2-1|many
CASSLGRRRDLSYNEQFF
TGTGCCAGCAGTTTGGGACGGAGGCGGGATCTCTCCTACAATGAGCAGTTCTTC
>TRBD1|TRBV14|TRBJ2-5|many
CASSLGQGVSETQYF
TGTGCCAGCAGCCTCGGACAGGGAGTTAGCGAGACCCAGTACTTC
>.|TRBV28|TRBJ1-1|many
CASSFRVPPEAFF
TGTGCCAGCAGTTTCCGGGTACCGCCTGAAGCTTTCTTT
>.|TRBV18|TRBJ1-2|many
CASSPQGGIDGYTF
TGTGCCAGCTCACCACAGGGTGGAATTGATGGCTACACCTTC
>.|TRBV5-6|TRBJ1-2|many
CASSLVSRGDYGYTF
TGTGCCAGCAGCTTGGTATCCCGGGGGGACTATGGCTACACCTTC
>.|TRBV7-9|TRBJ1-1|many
CASSSTDTEAFF
TGTGCCAGCAGTTCAACAGACACTGAAGCTTTCTTT
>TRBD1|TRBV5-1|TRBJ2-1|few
CASSPGQGTYNEQFF
TGCGCCAGCAGCCCGGGACAGGGCACGTACAATGAGCAGTTCTTC
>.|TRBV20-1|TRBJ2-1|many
CRPRRGNEQFF
TGCAGGCCTCGTAGAGGCAATGAGCAGTTCTTC
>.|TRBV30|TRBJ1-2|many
CAWSVQGGYTF
TGTGCCTGGAGTGTACAGGGTGGCTACACCTTC
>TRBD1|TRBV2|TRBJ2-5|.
CASSRDRGDQETQYF
TGTGCCAGCTCCCGAGACAGGGGGGACCAAGAGACCCAGTACTTC
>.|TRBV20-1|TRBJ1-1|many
CSAAVGENTEAFF
TGCAGTGCTGCAGTAGGGGAGAACACTGAAGCTTTCTTT
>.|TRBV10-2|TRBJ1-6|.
CASRGIIQSPLHF
TGCGCCAGCAGGGGGATAATTCAATCACCCCTCCACTTT
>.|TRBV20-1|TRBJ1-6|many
CSARDYRRGEESPLHF
TGCAGTGCTAGAGATTACAGGCGCGGGGAAGAGTCACCCCTCCACTTT
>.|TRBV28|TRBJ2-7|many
CASSLSTRFYEQYF
TGTGCCAGCAGTCTCTCAACTAGATTCTACGAGCAGTACTTC
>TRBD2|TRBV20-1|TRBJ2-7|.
CSAAGRLAGVEQYF
TGCAGTGCAGCCGGGCGACTAGCGGGAGTTGAGCAGTACTTC
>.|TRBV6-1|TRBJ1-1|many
CASSESRGEAFF
TGTGCCAGCAGTGAAAGTCGGGGTGAAGCTTTCTTT
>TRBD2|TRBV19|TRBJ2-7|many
CATSKTSGPTYEQYF
TGTGCCACCTCAAAGACTAGCGGGCCGACCTACGAGCAGTACTTC
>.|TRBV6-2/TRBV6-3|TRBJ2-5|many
CASSYNPGGWDQETQYF
TGTGCCAGCAGTTACAACCCTGGGGGTTGGGACCAAGAGACCCAGTACTTC
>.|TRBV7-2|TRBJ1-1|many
CASSFFYDTEAFF
TGTGCCAGCAGCTTCTTTTACGATACTGAAGCTTTCTTT
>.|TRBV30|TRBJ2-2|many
CAWSQRTGELFF
TGTGCCTGGAGCCAGCGGACCGGGGAGCTGTTTTTT
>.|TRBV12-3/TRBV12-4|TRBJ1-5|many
CASSFSSGGFQPQHF
TGTGCCAGCAGTTTCTCTTCGGGGGGGTTTCAGCCCCAGCATTTT
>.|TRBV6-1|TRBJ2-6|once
CASSSWSGANVLTF
TGTGCCAGCAGCTCATGGTCTGGGGCCAACGTCCTGACTTTC
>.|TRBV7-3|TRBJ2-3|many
CASSRDRTDTQYF
TGTGCCAGCAGCCGGGACCGAACAGATACGCAGTATTTT
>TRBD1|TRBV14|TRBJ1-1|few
CASSQDDREADEAFF
TGTGCCAGCAGCCAAGATGACAGGGAGGCGGATGAAGCTTTCTTT
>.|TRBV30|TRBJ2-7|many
CAWGTLSYEQYF
TGTGCCTGGGGGACACTTTCCTACGAGCAGTACTTC
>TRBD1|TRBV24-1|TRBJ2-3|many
CATSDPGQGSTDTQYF
TGTGCCACCAGTGACCCGGGACAGGGATCCACAGATACGCAGTATTTT
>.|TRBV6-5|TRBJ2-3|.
CASSLSGTSTDTQYF
TGTGCCAGCAGTTTGAGCGGGACAAGCACAGATACGCAGTATTTT
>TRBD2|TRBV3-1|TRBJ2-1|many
CASSRPPGLAGAVLYNEQFF
TGTGCCAGCAGCCGCCCTCCGGGACTAGCGGGCGCAGTCCTCTACAATGAGCAGTTCTTC
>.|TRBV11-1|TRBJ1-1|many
CASSLNSANEAFF
TGTGCCAGCAGCTTAAATTCCGCAAATGAAGCTTTCTTT
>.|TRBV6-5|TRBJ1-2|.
CASSYSWLRVTGYTF
TGTGCCAGCAGTTACTCGTGGTTGAGGGTGACCGGCTACACCTTC
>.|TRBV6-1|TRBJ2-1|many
CASSGNQRINEQFF
TGTGCCAGCAGTGGTAACCAGCGGATCAATGAGCAGTTCTTC
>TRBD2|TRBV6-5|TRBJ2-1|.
CASSYSSAGGTYNEQFF
TGTGCCAGCAGTTACTCAAGCGCGGGAGGGACCTACAATGAGCAGTTCTTC
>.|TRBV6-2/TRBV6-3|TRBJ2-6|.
CASSYVGGANVLTF
TGTGCCAGCAGTTACGTGGGGGGGGCCAACGTCCTGACTTTC
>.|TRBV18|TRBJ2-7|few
CASSPDNGEQYF
TGTGCCAGCTCACCAGACAATGGCGAGCAGTACTTC
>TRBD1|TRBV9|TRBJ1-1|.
CASSAMTGVTEAFF
TGTGCCAGCAGCGCTATGACAGGGGTGACTGAAGCTTTCTTT
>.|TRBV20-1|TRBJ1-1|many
CSASGDEGAEAFF
TGCAGTGCTAGTGGGGACGAAGGCGCTGAAGCTTTCTTT
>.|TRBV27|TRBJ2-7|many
CASSLGQSYEQYF
TGTGCCAGCAGTTTAGGACAGTCATACGAGCAGTACTTC
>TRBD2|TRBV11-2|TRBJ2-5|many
CASSLDILAGLETQYF
TGTGCCAGCAGCTTAGATATACTAGCGGGATTAGAGACCCAGTACTTC